The rows below give T cell receptor beta chains drawn from one sample of a study of human T cells and chemical hapten exposure. TCRdb passed the RACE reads through MiXCR, listing each CDR3 protein once. The sample yields 85,000 to 120,000 distinct CDR3 sequences, more than 10% seen once. The specimen was whole blood, collected in connection with sensitization to the hapten diphenylcyclopropenone (DPC). All receptors come from a woman in her 50s with alopecia areata. Some clones in this sample may be carry-over from other donors' samples. CDR3s include the opening cysteine and the closing phenylalanine or tryptophan. D genes are given only for firm matches. Size is stated for part of the rows, as once, few or many counts, or as a class when the clone is expanded.

>few|TRBV28|.|TRBJ2-3
CASSRAGATDTQYF
TGTGCCAGCAGCCGCGCGGGGGCAACAGATACGCAGTATTTT
>many|TRBV7-2|TRBD1|TRBJ1-1
CASSLGQGATEAFF
TGTGCCAGCAGTTTGGGACAGGGAGCCACTGAAGCTTTCTTT
>few|TRBV25-1|.|TRBJ2-5
CASAGFQETQYF
TGTGCCAGTGCGGGGTTCCAAGAGACCCAGTACTTC
>many|TRBV9|.|TRBJ1-5
CASSVGSNQPQHF
TGTGCCAGCAGCGTGGGGAGCAATCAGCCCCAGCATTTT
>many|TRBV21-1|.|TRBJ1-4
CASSYYDRQEGREKLFF
TGTGCCAGCAGCTACTACGACCGACAGGAAGGACGGGAAAAACTGTTTTTT
>.|TRBV7-2|.|TRBJ2-7
CASSLELNRRVGQYF
TGTGCCAGCAGCTTAGAGTTGAACCGGAGGGTAGGGCAGTACTTC
>many|TRBV18|.|TRBJ1-1
CASSQTGNMNTEAFF
TGTGCCAGCTCACAAACAGGGAACATGAACACTGAAGCTTTCTTT
>.|TRBV12-3/TRBV12-4|TRBD1|TRBJ2-3
CTSSPRTGSTDTQYF
TGTACCAGCAGTCCCAGGACAGGGAGCACAGATACGCAGTATTTT
>.|TRBV20-1|.|TRBJ2-7
CSARDTGTGPKEQYF
TGCAGTGCTAGAGATACCGGGACTGGGCCCAAGGAGCAGTACTTC
>.|TRBV6-4|.|TRBJ2-2
CASSDSADTGELFF
TGTGCCAGCAGTGACTCAGCGGACACCGGGGAGCTGTTTTTT
>.|TRBV20-1|TRBD1|TRBJ2-3
CSAHGQGVGQDTQYF
TGCAGTGCTCACGGACAGGGGGTAGGCCAAGATACGCAGTATTTT
>many|TRBV4-2|.|TRBJ2-7
CASSQEAPDYEQYF
TGTGCCAGCAGCCAAGAAGCCCCAGATTACGAGCAGTACTTC
>many|TRBV9|.|TRBJ1-6
CASSVEGSPLHF
TGTGCCAGCAGCGTAGAGGGTTCACCCCTCCACTTT
>many|TRBV19|TRBD1|TRBJ1-1
CASSNTGGMTEAFF
TGTGCCAGTAGTAACACAGGGGGCATGACTGAAGCTTTCTTT
>many|TRBV12-3/TRBV12-4|.|TRBJ1-5
CASRLDSGNQPQHF
TGTGCCAGCAGACTGGACAGTGGCAATCAGCCCCAGCATTTT
>.|TRBV3-1|.|TRBJ1-6
CASSHSSYNSPLHF
TGTGCCAGCAGCCACAGCTCCTATAATTCACCCCTCCACTTT
>.|TRBV7-2|TRBD1|TRBJ1-1
CASTSTGRVEAFF
TGTGCCAGCACCTCGACAGGGAGAGTTGAAGCTTTCTTT
>few|TRBV4-2|.|TRBJ1-5
CASSQEWARGNQPQHF
TGTGCCAGCAGCCAAGAATGGGCCAGGGGCAATCAGCCCCAGCATTTT
>few|TRBV18|TRBD2|TRBJ2-1
CASSQMTSGGTYNEQFF
TGTGCCAGCTCACAAATGACTAGCGGGGGGACCTACAATGAGCAGTTCTTC
>.|TRBV2|TRBD2|TRBJ2-5
CASAIAGAQETQYF
TGTGCCAGCGCAATAGCGGGGGCACAAGAGACCCAGTACTTC
>many|TRBV7-9|.|TRBJ2-1
CASSLTGDSSYNEQFF
TGTGCCAGCAGCTTAACGGGCGATAGCTCCTACAATGAGCAGTTCTTC
>few|TRBV28|.|TRBJ2-7
CASSLKSRYEQYF
TGTGCCAGCAGTTTGAAGAGCCGCTACGAGCAGTACTTC
>.|TRBV6-6|TRBD2|TRBJ2-4
CASSYGTSGRDIQYF
TGTGCCAGCAGTTACGGGACTAGCGGGAGAGACATTCAGTACTTC
>.|TRBV27|TRBD1|TRBJ1-1
CASSAPGQGIFEAFF
TGTGCCAGCAGTGCGCCGGGACAGGGGATTTTTGAAGCTTTCTTT
>many|TRBV6-1|TRBD2|TRBJ2-5
CASSTGTSGTKTQYF
TGTGCCAGCAGCACCGGGACTAGCGGGACGAAGACCCAGTACTTC
>.|TRBV7-9|.|TRBJ2-1
CVSSPAHARYNEQFF
TGTGTCAGCAGCCCCGCCCACGCTCGCTACAATGAGCAGTTCTTC
>.|TRBV28|.|TRBJ1-4
CASKPRQYNEKLFF
TGTGCCAGCAAACCACGACAGTATAATGAAAAACTGTTTTTT
>.|TRBV7-9|.|TRBJ1-4
CASSLARESEKLFF
TGTGCCAGCAGCTTAGCGCGAGAAAGCGAAAAACTGTTTTTT
>many|TRBV27|.|TRBJ2-3
CASWGGHLADTQYF
TGTGCCAGCTGGGGAGGACACTTGGCGGATACGCAGTATTTT
>.|TRBV28|TRBD1|TRBJ2-7
CASSPSGQGFRYEQYF
TGTGCCAGCAGTCCTTCGGGACAGGGATTTCGCTACGAGCAGTACTTC
>.|TRBV7-9|.|TRBJ2-1
CASRPRPGGDEQFF
TGTGCCAGCAGACCCCGCCCGGGGGGCGATGAGCAGTTCTTC
>.|TRBV6-1|TRBD1|TRBJ2-6
CASSEYYRGSGANVLTF
TGTGCCAGCAGTGAATACTACAGGGGGTCTGGGGCCAACGTCCTGACTTTC
>few|TRBV5-1|TRBD1|TRBJ2-5
CASRRAGGPSETQYF
TGCGCCAGCAGGCGGGCAGGGGGCCCTTCAGAGACCCAGTACTTC
>many|TRBV7-2|.|TRBJ2-6
CASSSGWAGVAGANVLTF
TGTGCCAGCAGCTCCGGGTGGGCAGGGGTTGCTGGGGCCAACGTCCTGACTTTC
>few|TRBV10-3|TRBD1|TRBJ2-2
CAIERQGDTGELFF
TGTGCCATCGAGAGACAGGGGGACACCGGGGAGCTGTTTTTT
>.|TRBV28|.|TRBJ1-1
CASSFQPIAEAFF
TGTGCCAGCAGTTTTCAGCCTATAGCTGAAGCTTTCTTT
>.|TRBV28|.|TRBJ2-4
CASSLRAGPMNIQYF
TGTGCCAGCAGTTTAAGGGCAGGACCTATGAACATTCAGTACTTC
>many|TRBV18|TRBD2|TRBJ2-1
CASSPTSGRALGEQFF
TGTGCCAGCTCCCCGACTAGCGGGAGGGCCCTCGGTGAGCAGTTCTTC
>few|TRBV4-3|.|TRBJ1-5
CASSQGGNNQPQHF
TGCGCCAGCAGCCAAGGGGGAAACAATCAGCCCCAGCATTTT
>few|TRBV28|.|TRBJ2-7
CASSSDYEQYF
TGTGCCAGCAGCTCCGACTACGAGCAGTACTTC
>.|TRBV24-1|TRBD2|TRBJ2-1
CATSDSGTRDFDEQFF
TGTGCCACCAGTGATTCTGGGACTAGGGACTTCGATGAGCAGTTCTTC
>many|TRBV7-2|.|TRBJ1-6
CASSGGNSPLHF
TGTGCCAGCTCCGGGGGGAACTCACCCCTCCACTTT
>.|TRBV3-1|TRBD1|TRBJ1-3
CASSPGQAGRIYF
TGTGCCAGCAGCCCGGGACAGGCGGGGCGAATATATTTT
>few|TRBV15|TRBD2|TRBJ2-7
CATSRPGTSYEQYF
TGTGCCACCAGCAGACCCGGGACTAGCTACGAGCAGTACTTC
>.|TRBV5-1|TRBD2|TRBJ2-7
CASSFSLAAYEQYF
TGCGCCAGCAGCTTTAGCCTAGCGGCCTACGAGCAGTACTTC
>many|TRBV20-1|.|TRBJ2-3
CSAREGVGDTQYF
TGCAGTGCTAGAGAGGGGGTCGGAGATACGCAGTATTTT